The sequence of this T cell receptor beta chain was determined in a study of blood T cell repertoires in COVID-19. Study in general: Collection of acute and convalescent COVID-19 samples took place in the United States, Italy and Spain.

Clones were sequenced by immunoSEQ multiplex PCR, and TCRdb holds only the in-frame ones, with some missing. The table lists 140,000 to 150,000 clones, roughly 87% of them singletons. The V gene end was trimmed by 8 bases and the J gene end by 4 bases; junction bases not matched to a gene: 7. The CDR3 runs 14 residues. Germline V CDR1 and CDR2: WNHNN, SYGVQD (reference sequence). Participant-given clinical history determined each cohort assignment. The J gene is TRBJ2-2, the V gene TRBV10-1, with 7 bases identical to TRBD1. This sequence was found in a woman between 40 and 55 years old who had been exposed to COVID-19. The sequencing sample was made of PBMCs or T cells enriched from blood (not recorded which). The CDR3 sequence is CASGSPGGTGELFF. CDR3 sequence (DNA): TGCGCCAGCGGGAGTCCAGGGGGCACCGGGGAGCTGTTTTTT.